This is a list of T cell receptor beta chains from one sample in a study of CXCR3-negative and CXCR3-positive naive CD8 T cells. TCRdb reanalyzed the 5' RACE reads, giving one entry per CDR3 protein sequence and no DNA. Its listing shows approximately 41,000 distinct CDR3 sequences. Input material: memory CD8+ T cells from blood. These receptors came from a human donor in good health. Some clones in this sample may be carry-over from other donors' samples. The CDR3 runs from the conserved cysteine through the conserved F or W.

V gene: TRBV18
J gene: TRBJ2-1
CDR3 protein: CASSLNIAGRNNEQFF

V gene: TRBV20-1
J gene: TRBJ2-7
CDR3 protein: CSARDMGPTSPYEQYF

V gene: TRBV28
J gene: TRBJ2-1
CDR3 protein: CASSSSSGGSLSYNEQFF

V gene: TRBV7-9
J gene: TRBJ2-7
CDR3 protein: CASSGGGLHYEQYF

V gene: TRBV12-3/TRBV12-4
J gene: TRBJ2-5
CDR3 protein: CASSSSETQYF

V gene: TRBV7-9
J gene: TRBJ1-5
CDR3 protein: CASSHLGGQPQHF

V gene: TRBV4-3
J gene: TRBJ1-1
CDR3 protein: CASSQEGRENTEAFF

V gene: TRBV7-9
J gene: TRBJ2-1
CDR3 protein: CASSLGNEQFF

V gene: TRBV20-1
J gene: TRBJ2-1
CDR3 protein: CSARFLWDRGFGEQFF

V gene: TRBV5-1
J gene: TRBJ2-1
CDR3 protein: CASGATDSYNEQFF

V gene: TRBV6-4
J gene: TRBJ2-2
CDR3 protein: CASSALAEYTGELFF

V gene: TRBV4-3
J gene: TRBJ1-6
CDR3 protein: CASSPGLPAPPLHF

V gene: TRBV19
J gene: TRBJ2-1
CDR3 protein: CASSAPGTPNEQFF

V gene: TRBV12-3/TRBV12-4
J gene: TRBJ1-2
CDR3 protein: CASSPTDLDGDYGYTF

V gene: TRBV18
J gene: TRBJ1-5
CDR3 protein: CASSPDRGINQPQHF

V gene: TRBV6-2/TRBV6-3
J gene: TRBJ2-3
CDR3 protein: CASSYSLKIGQVTDTQYF

V gene: TRBV27
J gene: TRBJ1-1
CDR3 protein: CASSWTPTGPEAFF